This TCR beta chain was sequenced during a study of Ad26.COV2.S vaccination and SARS-CoV-2 variants. As for treatment: some 20 received Ad26.COV2.S at low or high dose, single or two shots; 5 received placebo; per-sample allocation not given. Repertoires come from day 63 after the first vaccine or placebo injection. The individual, an adult aged 18-55 years, was a donor in Boston. The protocol was immunoSEQ multiplex PCR, while the TCRdb copy is restricted to in-frame clones and leaves out a portion. The sample lists about 680,000 clones, 89% occurring once. Study findings and constraints: For non-spike TCRs, breadth in vaccine recipients resembled that in placebo recipients.

In regard to this clone: Its antigen is undetermined.

Germline CDR1 SEHNR, CDR2 FQNEAQ (reference sequence). Trimming took off 5 bases at V and 4 bases at J, with 11 bases between the two ends. There are 13 residues in the CDR3. The specimen was peripheral blood, collected in a trial of Ad26.COV2.S vaccine versus placebo. This clonotype originated in a person between 18 and 59 years old who received the Ad26.COV2.S COVID-19 vaccine or a placebo. The rearrangement links TRBV7-9 to TRBJ1-1; TRBD1 might be the D (6 bases). The CDR3 reads CASSRTGFTEAFF. The CDR3 nucleotides are TGTGCCAGCAGCCGAACAGGGTTCACTGAAGCTTTCTTT.